A single sample is the source of the 25 T cell receptor beta chains below, sequenced in a study of metastatic and nonmetastatic thyroid tumors. TCRdb re-analyzed the PCR reads through MiXCR. The sample has 15,000 to 20,000 clones, roughly a quarter seen once; the top ten hold roughly a sixth. All patients were treatment-naive before thyroid surgery. What was sequenced was tumor tissue. The receptors stem from a female donor with papillary thyroid cancer or a benign thyroid nodule (not recorded which). Some clones in this sample may be carry-over from other donors' samples.

The gene calls are TRBV27 and TRBJ2-7; maybe TRBD2 (5 bases). The CDR3 has 17 amino acids. V was pared by 6 bases and J by 0 bases, with 21 bases between. CDR1 MNHEY and CDR2 SMNVEV come from the germline V gene (reference sequence). The CDR3 DNA follows: TGTGCCAGCAGGATGAGCGGTAGTACCCTGGGCTCCTACGAGCAGTACTTC. Translation gives CASRMSGSTLGSYEQYF.

This clone was recorded at least ten times. The V gene is TRBV12-3 or TRBV12-4, the J gene TRBJ2-7, with D perhaps matching TRBD1 (6 bases). The CDR3 spans 13 residues. With 5 bases removed from V and 3 bases from J, the gap between germline ends came to 11 bases. In DNA, the CDR3 is TGTGCCAGCAGTCAGGGGTGGCTCTACGAGCAGTACTTC. Its translation: CASSQGWLYEQYF.

In its sample, this clone is medium-sized (0.01 to 0.1%). The chain has TRBV24-1 and TRBJ2-7; 10 bases agree with TRBD2. The CDR3 totals 14 residues. Germline trimming cut 6 bases from V and 5 bases from J; bases unmatched to any gene: 6. Germline V CDR1 and CDR2: KGHDR, SFDVKD. The CDR3 sequence is CATSSGRARNEQYF. The DNA for the CDR3 is TGTGCCACCAGTAGCGGGAGGGCGAGGAACGAGCAGTACTTC.

The chain links TRBV5-6 to TRBJ1-4; perhaps TRBD1 as D (6 bases). Germline V gene sequence: CDR1 SGHDT, CDR2 YYEEEE. The length of the CDR3 is 16 residues. Trimming cost V 5 bases and J 4 bases, with 18 bases left between them. The CDR3 spells CASSKSGTHNNEKLFF. The CDR3 coding sequence is TGTGCCAGCAGTAAGTCCGGGACACATAATAATGAAAAACTGTTTTTT.

This clone was seen repeatedly, ten times or more. A much larger clone differs from this one at a single base, so this may be a read error. V gene TRBV4-3 combines with J gene TRBJ1-4; D gene ambiguous. CDR1 LGHNA and CDR2 YSLEER come from the germline V gene. V was trimmed by 1 base and J by 2 bases, leaving 8 bases between them. CDR3 size: 15 residues. This CDR3 is CASSQVGSTNEKLFF. DNA for the CDR3: TGCGCCAGCAGCCAAGTAGGGTCTACTAATGAAAAACTGTTTTTT.

This chain joins TRBV30 and TRBJ1-3, with D hard to call. V was trimmed by 0 bases and J by 1 base, leaving 13 bases between them. The germline V gene encodes CDR1 GTSNPN and CDR2 SVGIG (reference sequence). This CDR3 is built from 16 residues. The CDR3 coding sequence is TGTGCCTGGAGTGTACTCCGGAGTCATTCTGGAAACACCATATATTTT. It translates to CAWSVLRSHSGNTIYF.

This clone has just a few counts. The chain employs TRBV7-2 and TRBJ2-5; D uncertain. The CDR3 has 12 residues. The V gene lost 9 bases and the J gene lost 2 bases, with 10 bases spanning the gap. CDR1 is SGHTA, CDR2 FQGNSA, per germline. In nucleotides, the CDR3 is TGTGCCAGAAGATTAGAGCAAGAGACCCAGTACTTC. This codes for CARRLEQETQYF.

Only a few counts were recorded for this clone. The V call is TRBV6-1, the J call TRBJ2-1; 11 bases line up with TRBD2. Germline loops: CDR1 MNHNS, CDR2 SASEGT. The CDR3 is made up of 15 amino acids. Trimming cost V 4 bases and J 7 bases; bases outside gene matches: 6. The CDR3 sequence is CASSAPGLAANEQFF. The CDR3 DNA sequence: TGTGCCAGCAGTGCTCCGGGACTAGCGGCTAATGAGCAGTTCTTC.

This clone was seen ten or more times. The chain couples TRBV7-2 to TRBJ2-1; 11 bases line up with TRBD2. V shed 8 bases, J shed 8 bases, and the junction held 8 bases outside the gene matches. This CDR3 comprises 14 residues. Germline lookup yields CDR1 SGHTA and CDR2 FQGNSA. The CDR3 sequence is CASGYSGRGDEQFF. The CDR3 bases are TGTGCCAGCGGTTATAGCGGGAGGGGTGATGAGCAGTTCTTC.

This clone has more than one count but fewer than ten. This chain connects TRBV24-1 to TRBJ2-1; a possible D gene is TRBD1 (5 bases). V lost 3 bases to trimming and J lost 5 bases, with 13 bases between them. The CDR3 sequence is 15 residues long. Germline V gene data show CDR1 as KGHDR and CDR2 as SFDVKD. The CDR3 DNA sequence: TGTGCCACCAGTGATGGGCAGGGCGACCACAATGAGCAGTTCTTC. Encoded protein: CATSDGQGDHNEQFF.

The chain links TRBV3-1 to TRBJ2-7, with D unresolved. Germline CDR1 LGHDT, CDR2 YNNKEL (reference sequence). The V gene lost 2 bases and the J gene lost 0 bases, with 5 bases spanning the gap. CDR3 length: 13 residues. DNA of the CDR3: TGTGCCAGCAGCCAACTCAGCTCCTACGAGCAGTACTTC. Its translation is CASSQLSSYEQYF.

Many counts were recorded for this clone. The rearrangement links TRBV9 to TRBJ2-2; possible D gene TRBD2, 7 bases. Germline values: CDR1 SGDLS, CDR2 YYNGEE. This CDR3 is built from 13 residues. Trimming pared 10 bases from V and 1 base from J, leaving 11 bases between. CDR3 loop: CASGGGNTGELFF. CDR3 in DNA: TGTGCCTCGGGGGGCGGGAACACCGGGGAGCTGTTTTTT.

There are a few counts of this clone. The chain links TRBV6-1 to TRBJ1-3, with 8 bases that match TRBD1. This CDR3 has 15 amino acids. Trimming cost V 7 bases and J 1 base; bases outside gene matches: 6. Germline V CDR1 and CDR2: MNHNS, SASEGT. The CDR3 loop reads CASTGQGSSGNTIYF. The CDR3 region has the DNA TGTGCCAGCACCGGACAGGGAAGTTCTGGAAACACCATATATTTT.

This clone was picked up many times. This sequence joins TRBV5-4 and TRBJ2-1; weak D call: TRBD2 (6 bases). From germline, CDR1 is SGHNT and CDR2 YYREEE (reference sequence). Deletions cut 3 bases from V and 7 bases from J, with 8 bases between. CDR3 length: 12 residues. CDR3 in DNA: TGTGCCAGCAGCTCCGGGAGAAATGAGCAGTTCTTC. Protein: CASSSGRNEQFF.

This clone ranks as medium-sized (0.01 to 0.1%). This sequence joins TRBV10-2 and TRBJ1-3; no firm D call. Trimming cost V 0 bases and J 6 bases, with 3 bases left between them. The CDR3 runs 12 residues. The germline V gene encodes CDR1 WSHSY and CDR2 SAAADI. CDR3 amino acids: CASSESENTIYF. The CDR3 region has the DNA TGCGCCAGCAGTGAGTCCGAAAACACCATATATTTT.

This clone is medium-sized (0.01 to 0.1%) in the sample. The chain uses TRBV24-1 and TRBJ2-7; D is ambiguous. The germline V and J ends were trimmed by 3 bases and 6 bases, with 5 bases remaining between them. CDR1 is KGHDR and CDR2 is SFDVKD in the germline V gene. The CDR3 totals 11 residues. The CDR3 loop reads CATSDGVEQYF. The CDR3 DNA is TGTGCCACCAGTGATGGGGTCGAGCAGTACTTC.

In this sample, this clone is medium-sized (0.01 to 0.1%). The CDR3 spells CATSRDLVAYEQYF. Here the CDR3 DNA reads TGTGCCACCAGCAGAGATCTAGTGGCCTACGAGCAGTACTTC. The chain couples TRBV15 to TRBJ2-7; unclear D gene. The V gene lost 0 bases and the J gene lost 2 bases, with 8 bases spanning the gap. CDR1 is LNHNV and CDR2 is YYDKDF in the germline V gene (reference sequence). The CDR3 sequence is 14 residues long.

On this clone: The junction differs from germline at one of its ends, possibly a read error. The chain has TRBV19 and TRBJ2-7, with TRBD1 matching 7 bases. Germline V gene lookup returns CDR1 LNHDA and CDR2 SQIVND (reference sequence). The CDR3 sequence is 16 residues long. CDR3 in DNA: TGTGCCATTAGTCCTACGTACAGGGGATCATGCTACGAGCAGTACTTC. This encodes CAISPTYRGSCYEQYF.

The J gene is TRBJ2-1, the V gene TRBV19; D possibly uses TRBD1 or TRBD2 (5 bases each). Germline-derived CDR1 and CDR2 are LNHDA and SQIVND (reference sequence). CDR3 length equals 13 residues. The CDR3 sequence: CATKGRGLNEQFF. For the CDR3, the DNA is TGTGCGACCAAGGGACGGGGTCTCAATGAGCAGTTCTTC.

This clone showed up many times. The gene calls are TRBV15 and TRBJ2-7; no reliable D call. V lost 0 bases and J 3 bases, leaving 9 bases between the germline ends. CDR3 size: 14 residues. Germline V gene data show CDR1 as LNHNV and CDR2 as YYDKDF (reference sequence). The CDR3 reads CATSRDPDGYEQYF. CDR3 nucleotides: TGTGCCACCAGCAGAGATCCGGACGGCTACGAGCAGTACTTC. The full variable domain, rest sourced from reference TRBV15 and TRBJ2-7, is DAMVIQNPRYQVTQFGKPVTLSCSQTLNHNVMYWYQQKSSQAPKLLFHYYDKDFNNEADTPDNFQSRRPNTSFCFLDIRSPGLGDTAMYLCATSRDPDGYEQYFGPGTRLTVT.

The chain joins TRBV20-1 to TRBJ2-7; 11 bases map to TRBD2. The ends lost 5 bases at V and 2 bases at J; junction bases unmatched: 11. Germline-derived CDR1 and CDR2 are DFQATT and SNEGSKA (reference sequence). CDR3 size: 16 residues. In DNA form, the CDR3 reads TGCAGTGCTCCCGGGACTAGCGGTACAAGTACCTACGAGCAGTACTTC. It translates to CSAPGTSGTSTYEQYF.

This clone was seen many times. A much larger clone differs by one base, so this may be a read error. Other DNA variants within this sample encode the same CDR3. This chain connects TRBV6-1 to TRBJ1-1; D uncertain. In germline, CDR1 is MNHNS, CDR2 SASEGT. The CDR3 is 14 amino acids. The CDR3 nucleotides read TGTGCCAGCAGACCGACTGAAAGAAACACTGAAGCTTTCTTC. This codes for CASRPTERNTEAFF.

This clone was recorded at least ten times. The chain carries TRBV4-2 and TRBJ2-1, with 9 nucleotides matching TRBD2. V shed 3 bases and J 4 bases; nucleotides not matched to a gene: 7. This CDR3 spans 16 amino acids. The V gene's germline CDR1 is LGHNA and CDR2 YNFKEQ. Here the CDR3 DNA reads TGTGCCAGCAGCCAGGTCCTAGCGGGATTATACAATGAGCAGTTCTTC. It translates to CASSQVLAGLYNEQFF.

This clone was seen many times. This chain's CDR3 is CASSGAFGGDYGYTF. In DNA, the CDR3 is TGTGCCAGCAGCGGAGCCTTCGGGGGTGACTATGGCTACACCTTC. The V gene is TRBV9, the J gene TRBJ1-2, with D possibly being TRBD1 (5 bases). CDR1 is SGDLS, CDR2 YYNGEE, per germline. The CDR3 spans 15 residues. V shed 3 bases and J shed 3 bases, with 15 bases lying between them.

This clone was detected ten times or more. This may stem from a read error, because a much larger clone lies one nucleotide away. This same CDR3 is encoded by further DNA sequences in the sample. The CDR3 spells CASSLRGGYTF. The CDR3 bases are TGTGCCAGCAGCTTAAGGGGAGGCTACACCTTC. This sequence joins TRBV12-3 or TRBV12-4 and TRBJ1-2, with D possibly being TRBD1 (5 bases). V was cut by 6 bases and J by 8 bases, with 10 bases left in between. The CDR3 is made up of 11 amino acids.